This TCR beta chain stems from a study of blood T cell repertoires in COVID-19 (dated by TCRdb to 2020 to 2021). In terms of the full investigation: Samples from collaborators originated in the United States, Italy and Spain and spanned both the acute and convalescent phases of COVID-19. The material from the prospective study consisted of cDNA or gDNA derived from T cells, B-cell-depleted T cells, or PBMCs. Deeply sampled blood TCRbeta repertoires from subjects exposed to, actively infected with, or recovered from COVID-19 were included in the dataset. The repertoires were made available in a free public database intended to serve as a resource for research on the immune response to SARS-CoV-2. Samples were obtained from the ongoing ImmuneRACE study (first 160 participants) and from roughly 1,300 subjects provided by 6 global collaborators. Nearly every sample came with metadata listing a de-identified subject ID, COVID-19 status, age in years and sex. Where available, HLA class I and class II types were taken from metadata supplied by the sample provider and were not determined by assay-based typing.

Each collaborating institution followed its own protocols to collect whole blood in K2EDTA tubes. For TCRbeta analysis, collaborators shipped samples in one of three forms: frozen whole blood, isolated PBMCs, or DNA extracted from either of those sample types. This clone has just a few counts. Its target antigen remains unknown. No base qualities exist here, and no much larger clone lies one base off it. Paper-wide results and their limitations: How much clinical and demographic metadata was included differed by source and by participant, and the metadata was provided uncurated.

TCRbeta CDR3 regions were amplified from genomic DNA using the immunoSEQ Assay, a bias-controlled multiplex PCR. As for how the authors treated the data: Within the assay, amplification of reference gene primers was used to estimate how many nucleated cells each sample contained. Sequence reads were collapsed and filtered to measure the absolute abundance of every unique TCRbeta CDR3 rearrangement. For each sample, productive Simpson clonality was calculated by taking the square root of Simpson's diversity index across productive rearrangements. This immuneACCESS table, as held by TCRdb, lists in-frame sequences with V and J called but not all clones. Of the missing ones, under half trace to an unresolved V gene in checked studies; the others have no known cause. D and trimming come from the DNA, and the V and J calls and clone size come from that table. The sample profile shows roughly 75,000 clones; 70% to 85% of them were found once. The top ten clonotypes cover roughly 30% of the sample.

The receptor was isolated from a man aged 65-85 years with acute or convalescent COVID-19. Sequencing was performed on peripheral blood.

CDR3 protein: CVRSPGGPDNYGYTF. The bases read TGTGTCAGAAGCCCCGGGGGTCCCGACAACTATGGCTACACCTTC. The chain uses TRBV7-5 and TRBJ1-2. TRBV7-5 is reported as a pseudogene. Including cysteine and phenylalanine, the CDR3 has 15 amino acids. The retained sequence is limited to the CDR3, 45 bases, with the frame set at the first base.